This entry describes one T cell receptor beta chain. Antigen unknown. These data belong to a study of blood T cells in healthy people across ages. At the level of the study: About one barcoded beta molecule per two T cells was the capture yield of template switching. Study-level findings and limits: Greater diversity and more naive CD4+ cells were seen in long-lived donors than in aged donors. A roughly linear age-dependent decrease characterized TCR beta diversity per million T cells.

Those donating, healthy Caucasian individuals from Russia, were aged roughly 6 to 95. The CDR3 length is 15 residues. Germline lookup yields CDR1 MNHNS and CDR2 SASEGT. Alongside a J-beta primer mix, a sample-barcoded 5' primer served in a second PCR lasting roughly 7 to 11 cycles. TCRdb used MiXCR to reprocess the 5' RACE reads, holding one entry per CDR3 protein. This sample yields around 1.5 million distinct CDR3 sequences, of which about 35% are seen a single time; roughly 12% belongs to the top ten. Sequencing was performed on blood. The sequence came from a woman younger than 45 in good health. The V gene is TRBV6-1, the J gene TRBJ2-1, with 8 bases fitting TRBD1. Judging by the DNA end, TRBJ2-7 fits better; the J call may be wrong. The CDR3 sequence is CASTRQGPSYNEQYF. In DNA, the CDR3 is TGTGCCAGTACAAGACAGGGGCCCTCCTACAATGAGCAGTACTTC.